This T cell receptor beta chain was identified in a study of shared clonotypes between healthy human individuals. Partitioning of CD4+ cells yielded a CD45RA+ naive subset and a CD45RA-negative memory subset. Researchers divided each subset's genomic DNA evenly across several immunoSEQ plates. Profiled with immunoSEQ multiplex PCR; TCRdb holds only in-frame clones, not every one. Of around 700,000 clones detected, 55% to 75% appear once; the ten largest clones hold approximately 2%. Germline V gives CDR1 LNHDA, CDR2 SQIVND (reference sequence). The V gene lost 3 bases and the J gene lost 2 bases, with 10 bases spanning the gap. The CDR3 has 14 residues. This clone turned up a few times.

The sequenced material came from memory CD4+ T cells sorted from blood. Subset: CD45RA-negative fraction. The V gene is TRBV19, the J gene TRBJ1-1; D ambiguous. This clonotype was sampled from a woman younger than 45 in good health. The CDR3 nucleotides are TGTGCCAGTAGTATGGTACCAGGAAACACTGAAGCTTTCTTT. Translation gives CASSMVPGNTEAFF.